This paragraph covers one TCR beta chain sequence. Healthy individuals who donated bone marrow served as the donors. This entry is derived from a study of cytomegalovirus exposure and HLA in healthy donors. The PCR contained 60 Vbeta and 13 Jbeta primers. Sequencing used immunoSEQ multiplex PCR; TCRdb keeps in-frame clones, though not all of them. This table has 150,000 or so clones, roughly 87% appearing once. CDR3 length: 13 residues. Germline V CDR1 and CDR2: SGHTA, FQGTGA. With V trimmed by 3 bases and J by 4 bases, 2 bases remained unmatched. The source of this sequence is a man aged 45-60 years in good health and CMV-seropositive. This rearrangement joins TRBV7-3 to TRBJ2-5; 7 bases map to TRBD2. Sample: PBMCs. This CDR3 reads CASSFREGETQYF. The CDR3 nucleotides are TGTGCCAGCAGCTTCAGGGAGGGAGAGACCCAGTACTTC.